This TCR beta chain was sequenced in a study of blood T cell repertoires in COVID-19. In the study overall: Both acute and convalescent COVID-19 samples were obtained from the United States, Italy and Spain. The cDNA or gDNA used as material had been derived from T cells, B-cell-depleted T cells, or PBMCs.

This CDR3 comprises 14 residues. The germline gives CDR1 MGHDK, CDR2 SYGVNS. V lost 5 bases and J 3 bases, leaving 13 bases between the germline ends. Authors' analysis steps: The authors estimated nucleated cell counts from reference gene primer amplification. Clones were sequenced by immunoSEQ multiplex PCR, and TCRdb holds only the in-frame ones, with some missing. V and J calls and clone size come straight from that table; D and trimming were deduced from the DNA. The table has more than 80,000 clones, approximately 85% seen once. Seattle's cohort entered during active infection and was followed longitudinally.

Specimen: peripheral blood. This clonotype originated in a woman aged 80 or older with COVID-19, enrolled during active disease. This chain joins TRBV25-1 and TRBJ1-2; D not resolved. The CDR3: CASSKRGSDYGYTF. The CDR3 DNA follows: TGTGCCAGCAGTAAACGCGGGAGCGACTATGGCTACACCTTC.